This section outlines one T cell receptor (beta chain) sequence together with its context. The data derive from a study of blood T cells in healthy people across ages. The authors ran a second PCR of about 7 to 11 cycles using a sample-barcoded 5' primer and a J-beta primer mix. TCRdb analysed the 5' RACE reads with MiXCR anew, one entry per CDR3 protein. This sample has about 1,500,000 distinct CDR3 sequences, with roughly 27% found just once. CDR3 length: 11 residues. Germline V gene data show CDR1 as GTSNPN and CDR2 as SVGIG (reference sequence). This sequence was found in a woman in her 30s in good health. V usage is TRBV30 and J usage is TRBJ2-7; D remains ambiguous. The tail of the sequence fits TRBJ2-5 better, so the J call may be wrong. The source material was blood. The DNA for the CDR3 is TGTGCCTATACATGGGCAGAGACCCAGTACTTC. It codes for CAYTWAETQYF.